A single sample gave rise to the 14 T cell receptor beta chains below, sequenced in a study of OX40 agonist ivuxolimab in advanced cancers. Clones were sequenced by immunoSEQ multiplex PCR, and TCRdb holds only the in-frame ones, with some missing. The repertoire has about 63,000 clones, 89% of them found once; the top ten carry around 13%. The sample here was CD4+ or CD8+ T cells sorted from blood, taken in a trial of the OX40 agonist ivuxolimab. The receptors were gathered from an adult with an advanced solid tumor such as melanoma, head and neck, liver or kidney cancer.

The CDR3 loop is CASSEEHLIGANVLTF. CDR3 nucleotides: TGTGCCAGCAGTGAAGAACACCTCATCGGGGCCAACGTCCTGACTTTC. The chain joins TRBV6-1 to TRBJ2-6; D is ambiguous. The germline V gene encodes CDR1 MNHNS and CDR2 SASEGT. V was cut by 1 base and J by 4 bases, with 11 bases left in between. The CDR3 totals 16 residues.

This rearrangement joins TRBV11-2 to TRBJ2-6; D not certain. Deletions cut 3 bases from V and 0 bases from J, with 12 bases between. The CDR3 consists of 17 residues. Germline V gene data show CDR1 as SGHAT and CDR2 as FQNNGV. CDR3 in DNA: TGTGCCAGCAGCTTTGGGCAGGAGCTCTCTGGGGCCAACGTCCTGACTTTC. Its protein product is CASSFGQELSGANVLTF.

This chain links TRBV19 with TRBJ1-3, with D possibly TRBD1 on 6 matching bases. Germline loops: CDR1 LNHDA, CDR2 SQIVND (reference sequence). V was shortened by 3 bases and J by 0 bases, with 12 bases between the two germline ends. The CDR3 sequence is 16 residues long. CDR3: CASSIGTRSSGNTIYF. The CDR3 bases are TGTGCCAGTAGTATCGGGACAAGGAGCTCTGGAAACACCATATATTTT.

Written as DNA, the CDR3 is TGTGCCAGCACTCCCACCCAGGGGAGCCGAGAGACCCAGTACTTC. Translating it yields CASTPTQGSRETQYF. The V and J genes are TRBV28 and TRBJ2-5; a possible D gene is TRBD1 (6 bases). Germline CDR1 reads MDHEN; CDR2 reads SYDVKM. V lost 7 bases to trimming and J lost 4 bases, with 19 bases between them. The CDR3 has 15 residues.

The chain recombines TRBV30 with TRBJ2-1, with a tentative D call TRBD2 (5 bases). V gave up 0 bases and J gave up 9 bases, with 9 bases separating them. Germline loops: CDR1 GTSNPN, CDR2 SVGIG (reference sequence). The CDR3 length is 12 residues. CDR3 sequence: CAWSVLGVEQFF. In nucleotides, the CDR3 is TGTGCCTGGAGTGTACTCGGGGTTGAGCAGTTCTTC.

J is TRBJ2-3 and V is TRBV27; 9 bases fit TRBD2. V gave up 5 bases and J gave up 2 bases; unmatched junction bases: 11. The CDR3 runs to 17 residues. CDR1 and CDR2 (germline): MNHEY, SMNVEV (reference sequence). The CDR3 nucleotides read TGTGCCAGCAGTCAGGGGCGGACTAGCGTAGACACAGATACGCAGTATTTT. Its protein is CASSQGRTSVDTDTQYF.

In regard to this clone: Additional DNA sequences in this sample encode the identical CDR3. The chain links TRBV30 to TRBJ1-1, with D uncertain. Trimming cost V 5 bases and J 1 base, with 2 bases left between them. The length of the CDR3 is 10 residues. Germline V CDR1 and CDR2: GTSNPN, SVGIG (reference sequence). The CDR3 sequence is CAWENTEAFF. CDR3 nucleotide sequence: TGTGCCTGGGAGAACACTGAAGCTTTCTTT.

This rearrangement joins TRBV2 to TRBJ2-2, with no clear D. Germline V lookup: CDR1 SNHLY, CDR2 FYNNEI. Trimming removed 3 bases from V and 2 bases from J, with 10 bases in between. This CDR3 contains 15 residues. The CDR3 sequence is CASSESGFNTGELFF. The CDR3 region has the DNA TGTGCCAGCAGTGAGTCGGGTTTCAACACCGGGGAGCTGTTTTTT.

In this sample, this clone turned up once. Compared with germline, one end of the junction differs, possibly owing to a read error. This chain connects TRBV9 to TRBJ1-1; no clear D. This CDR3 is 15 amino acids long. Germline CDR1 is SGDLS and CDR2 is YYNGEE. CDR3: CASSVGLGRNPEAFF. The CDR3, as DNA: TGTGCCAGCAGCGTAGGTTTAGGGAGGAACCCTGAAGCTTTCTTT.

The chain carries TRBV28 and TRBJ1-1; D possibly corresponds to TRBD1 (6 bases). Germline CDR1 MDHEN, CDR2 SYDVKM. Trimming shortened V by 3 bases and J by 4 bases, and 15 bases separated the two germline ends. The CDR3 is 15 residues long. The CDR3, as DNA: TGTGCCAGCAGTTTGGCAGGGGTCGGGAGCACTGAAGCTTTCTTT. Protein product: CASSLAGVGSTEAFF.

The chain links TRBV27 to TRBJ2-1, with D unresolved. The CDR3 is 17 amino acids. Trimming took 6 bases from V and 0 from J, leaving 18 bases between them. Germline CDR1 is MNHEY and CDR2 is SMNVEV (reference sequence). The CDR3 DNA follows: TGTGCCAGCAGATCTTCCGGAGCCCCGAGCTCCTACAATGAGCAGTTCTTC. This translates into CASRSSGAPSSYNEQFF.

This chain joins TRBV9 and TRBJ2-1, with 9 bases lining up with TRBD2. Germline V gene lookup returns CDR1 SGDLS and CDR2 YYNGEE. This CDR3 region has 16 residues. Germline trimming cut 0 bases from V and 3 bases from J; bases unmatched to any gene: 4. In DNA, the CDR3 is TGTGCCAGCAGCGTAGAGTCTAGCGGGATCTACAATGAGCAGTTCTTC. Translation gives CASSVESSGIYNEQFF.

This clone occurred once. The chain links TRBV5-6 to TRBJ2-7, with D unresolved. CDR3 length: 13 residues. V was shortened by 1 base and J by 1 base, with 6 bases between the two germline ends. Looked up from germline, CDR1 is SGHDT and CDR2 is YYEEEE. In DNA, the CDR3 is TGTGCCAGCAGCTTGCTACAGTCCTACGAGCAGTACTTC. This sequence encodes CASSLLQSYEQYF.

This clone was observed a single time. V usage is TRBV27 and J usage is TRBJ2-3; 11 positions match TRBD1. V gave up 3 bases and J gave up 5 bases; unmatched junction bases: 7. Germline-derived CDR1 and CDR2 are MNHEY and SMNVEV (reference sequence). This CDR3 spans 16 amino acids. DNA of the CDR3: TGTGCCAGCAGTTTTCGGACAGGGGGCGCAGGAGATACGCAGTATTTT. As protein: CASSFRTGGAGDTQYF.